This T cell receptor (beta chain) was retrieved from a study of regulatory T cells in long-lasting Graves disease. The TCR beta library used iRepertoire HTBI primers with Arm-PCR amplification of CDR3. TCRdb reprocessed the multiplex PCR reads via MiXCR and lists one record per CDR3 protein. Among just over 600,000 distinct CDR3 sequences, under 20% were seen once, and the ten largest hold approximately 18%. Study conclusions and caveats: Sample size was small, which may have lowered accuracy.

V shed 0 bases and J 4 bases; nucleotides not matched to a gene: 3. This CDR3 has 15 amino acids. Germline V gives CDR1 SGHTA, CDR2 FQGTGA. Time point in this sample: newly diagnosed GD, antithyroid drugs for less than 3 months. Isolated PBMC RNA provided the starting material for the TCR library. This clonotype appeared many times. Its antigen is not known. These data also featured in a second study, about T cells in Graves' hyperthyroidism and ophthalmopathy.

V gene TRBV7-3 combines with J gene TRBJ2-3, with 8 bases that match TRBD2. The receptor comes from a woman aged 30 to 39 with Graves disease. Sequenced here: peripheral blood mononuclear cells (PBMCs), sampled at new diagnosis, from a patient treated with antithyroid drugs. Here the CDR3 reads CASSLTSGNADTQYF. DNA for the CDR3: TGTGCCAGCAGCTTAACTAGCGGGAACGCAGATACGCAGTATTTT.